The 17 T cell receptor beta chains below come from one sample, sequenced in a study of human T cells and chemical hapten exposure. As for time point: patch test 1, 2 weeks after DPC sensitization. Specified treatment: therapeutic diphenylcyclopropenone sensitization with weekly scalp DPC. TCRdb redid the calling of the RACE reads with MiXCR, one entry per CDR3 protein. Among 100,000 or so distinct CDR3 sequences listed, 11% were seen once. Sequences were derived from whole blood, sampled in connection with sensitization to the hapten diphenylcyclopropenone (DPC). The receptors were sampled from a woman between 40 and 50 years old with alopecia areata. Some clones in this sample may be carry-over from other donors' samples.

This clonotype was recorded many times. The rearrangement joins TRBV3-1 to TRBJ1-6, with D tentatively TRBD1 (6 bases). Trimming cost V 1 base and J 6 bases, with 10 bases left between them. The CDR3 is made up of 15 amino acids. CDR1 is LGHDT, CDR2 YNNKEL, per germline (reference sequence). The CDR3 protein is CASSQAGQSNSPLHF. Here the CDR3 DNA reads TGTGCCAGCAGCCAAGCTGGACAGAGTAATTCACCCCTCCACTTT.

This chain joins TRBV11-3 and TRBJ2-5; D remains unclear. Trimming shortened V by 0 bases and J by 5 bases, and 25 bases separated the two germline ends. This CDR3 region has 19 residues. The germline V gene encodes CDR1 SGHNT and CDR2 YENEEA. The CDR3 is CASSLDLGRRPSPLETQYF. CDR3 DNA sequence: TGTGCCAGCAGCTTAGATTTAGGCAGGAGACCTTCCCCATTGGAGACCCAGTACTTC.

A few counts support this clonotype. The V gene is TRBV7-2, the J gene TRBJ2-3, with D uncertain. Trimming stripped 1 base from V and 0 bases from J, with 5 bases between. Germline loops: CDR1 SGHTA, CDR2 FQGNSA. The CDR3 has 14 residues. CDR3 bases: TGTGCCAGCAGCTTAGAGATAAGCACAGATACGCAGTATTTT. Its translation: CASSLEISTDTQYF.

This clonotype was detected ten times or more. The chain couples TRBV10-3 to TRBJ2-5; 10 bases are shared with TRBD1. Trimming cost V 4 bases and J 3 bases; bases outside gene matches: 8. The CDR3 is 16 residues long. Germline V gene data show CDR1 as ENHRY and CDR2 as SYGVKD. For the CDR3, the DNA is TGTGCCATCAGTGGCCCGCGGACAGGGGGGGAAGAGACCCAGTACTTC. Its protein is CAISGPRTGGEETQYF.

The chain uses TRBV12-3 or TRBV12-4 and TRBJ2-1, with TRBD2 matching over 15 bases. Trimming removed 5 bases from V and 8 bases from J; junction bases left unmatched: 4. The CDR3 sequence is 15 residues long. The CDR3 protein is CASSRTSGGADEQFF. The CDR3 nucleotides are TGTGCCAGCAGTCGGACTAGCGGGGGGGCTGATGAGCAGTTCTTC.

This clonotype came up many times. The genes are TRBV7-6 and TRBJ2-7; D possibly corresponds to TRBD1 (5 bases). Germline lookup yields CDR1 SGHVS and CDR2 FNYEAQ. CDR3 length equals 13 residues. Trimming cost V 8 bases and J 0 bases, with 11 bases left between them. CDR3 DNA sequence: TGTGCCAGCTCCAGGGCCAGCTCCTACGAGCAGTACTTC. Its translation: CASSRASSYEQYF.

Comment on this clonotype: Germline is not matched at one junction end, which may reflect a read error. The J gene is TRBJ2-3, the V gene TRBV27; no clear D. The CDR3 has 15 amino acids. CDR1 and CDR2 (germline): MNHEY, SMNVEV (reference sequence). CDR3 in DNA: TGTGCCAGCACTCACAGCTTTCATAGCACAGATTCGCAGTATTTT. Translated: CASTHSFHSTDSQYF.

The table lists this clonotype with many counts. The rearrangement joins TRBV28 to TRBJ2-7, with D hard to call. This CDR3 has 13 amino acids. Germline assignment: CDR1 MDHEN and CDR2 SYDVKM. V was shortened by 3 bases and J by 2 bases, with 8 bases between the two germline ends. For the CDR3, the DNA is TGTGCCAGCAGTTTCACAACAGCCTACGAGCAGTACTTC. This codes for CASSFTTAYEQYF. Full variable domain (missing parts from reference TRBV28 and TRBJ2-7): DVKVTQSSRYLVKRTGEKVFLECVQDMDHENMFWYRQDPGLGLRLIYFSYDVKMKEKGDIPEGYSVSREKKERFSLILESASTNQTSMYLCASSFTTAYEQYFGPGTRLTVT.

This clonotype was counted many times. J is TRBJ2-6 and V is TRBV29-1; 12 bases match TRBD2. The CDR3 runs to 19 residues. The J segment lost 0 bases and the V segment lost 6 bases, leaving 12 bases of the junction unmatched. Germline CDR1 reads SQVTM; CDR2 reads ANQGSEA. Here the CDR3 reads CSVAPRGTSGPSGANVLTF. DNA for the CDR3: TGCAGCGTCGCCCCCCGGGGGACTAGCGGGCCCTCTGGGGCCAACGTCCTGACTTTC.

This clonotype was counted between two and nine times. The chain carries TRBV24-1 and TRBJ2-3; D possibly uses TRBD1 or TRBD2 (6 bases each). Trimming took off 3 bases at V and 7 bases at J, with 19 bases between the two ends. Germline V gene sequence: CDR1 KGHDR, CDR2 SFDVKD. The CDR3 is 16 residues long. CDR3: CATSDAGHSGPNTQYF. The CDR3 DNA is TGTGCCACCAGTGATGCGGGACACTCGGGACCAAATACGCAGTATTTT.

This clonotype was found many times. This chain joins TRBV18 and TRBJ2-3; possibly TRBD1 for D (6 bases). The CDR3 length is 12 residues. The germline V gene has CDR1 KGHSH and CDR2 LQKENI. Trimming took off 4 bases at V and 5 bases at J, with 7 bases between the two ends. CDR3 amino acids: CASSHREDTQYF. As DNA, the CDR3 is TGTGCCAGCTCACACAGGGAAGATACGCAGTATTTT.

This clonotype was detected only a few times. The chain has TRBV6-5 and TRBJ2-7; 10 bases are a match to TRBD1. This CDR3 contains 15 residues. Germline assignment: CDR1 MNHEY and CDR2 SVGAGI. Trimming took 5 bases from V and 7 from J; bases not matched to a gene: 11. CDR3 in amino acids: CASSPQDRGSGEQYF. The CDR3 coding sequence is TGTGCCAGCAGTCCCCAGGACAGGGGGTCGGGAGAGCAGTACTTC.

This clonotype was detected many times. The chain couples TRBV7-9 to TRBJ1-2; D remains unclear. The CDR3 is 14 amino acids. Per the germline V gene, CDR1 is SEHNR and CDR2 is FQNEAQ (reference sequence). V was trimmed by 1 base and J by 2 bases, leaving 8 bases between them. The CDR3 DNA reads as TGTGCCAGCAGCTTAGTTGGGAGAAACTATGGCTACACCTTC. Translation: CASSLVGRNYGYTF.

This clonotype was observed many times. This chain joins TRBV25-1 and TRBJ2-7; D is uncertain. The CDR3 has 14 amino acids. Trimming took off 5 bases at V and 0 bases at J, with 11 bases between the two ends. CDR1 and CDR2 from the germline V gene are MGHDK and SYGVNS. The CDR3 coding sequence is TGTGCCAGCAGTTCCAACAAAGGCTCCTACGAGCAGTACTTC. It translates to CASSSNKGSYEQYF.

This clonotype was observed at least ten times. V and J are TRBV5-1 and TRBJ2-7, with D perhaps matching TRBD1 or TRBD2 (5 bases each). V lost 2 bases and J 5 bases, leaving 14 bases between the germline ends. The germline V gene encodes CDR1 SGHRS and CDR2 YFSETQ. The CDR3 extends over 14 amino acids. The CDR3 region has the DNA TGCGCCAGCAGCTTCGAGGGGAGTTATGACGAGCAGTACTTC. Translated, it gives CASSFEGSYDEQYF.

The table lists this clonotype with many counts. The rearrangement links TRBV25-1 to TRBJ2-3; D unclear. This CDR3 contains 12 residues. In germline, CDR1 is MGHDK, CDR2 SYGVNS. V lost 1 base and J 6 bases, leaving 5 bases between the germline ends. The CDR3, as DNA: TGTGCCAGCAGTGAATTGCTGGATACGCAGTATTTT. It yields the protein CASSELLDTQYF.

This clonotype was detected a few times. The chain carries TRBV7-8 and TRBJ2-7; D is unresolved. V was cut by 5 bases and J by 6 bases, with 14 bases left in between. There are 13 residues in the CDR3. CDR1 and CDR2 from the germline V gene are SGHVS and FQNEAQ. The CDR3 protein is CASSQQQVSEQYF. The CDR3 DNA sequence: TGTGCCAGCAGCCAACAGCAGGTTTCCGAGCAGTACTTC.